The 21 T cell receptor beta chains below all came from one sample that was sequenced in a study of low-dose radiotherapy and immunotherapy resistance in tumors (dated 2022 in TCRdb). The sample's time point label, in plain terms: after trial treatment. What the treatment or condition label conveys for this sample: LDRT plus nivolumab, ipilimumab, low-dose cyclophosphamide and aspirin (RACIN trial). Sequencing instrument: Illumina HiSeq 2500. First-strand cDNA was synthesized with Superscript III and a set of TRAV- and TRBV-specific primers, covering both TCRalpha and TCRbeta chains. An approximately 20-cycle PCR with Phusion amplified the TCRs, pairing a constant-region primer with the adapter that was attached to the V primers. TCRdb passed the public sequencing reads through fastp at Q25 and MiXCR, retaining productive beta sequences. When rows share a CDR3 protein, they turn into one entry using the most common DNA and genes. The sample data list 85,000 to 95,000 distinct CDR3 sequences, and more than 20% of these were observed just once. More than 10% of the sample lies in the top ten.

The sample here was PBMCs, taken after low-dose radiotherapy plus immunotherapy. Receptor source: a female donor with ovarian cancer.

This clonotype came up many times. J is TRBJ2-7 and V is TRBV2; perhaps D is TRBD1 or TRBD2 (5 bases each). Germline V lookup: CDR1 SNHLY, CDR2 FYNNEI. This CDR3 spans 14 amino acids. V was cut by 4 bases and J by 3 bases, with 13 bases left in between. This CDR3 reads CASSGSWGIYEQYF. CDR3 bases: TGTGCCAGCAGTGGTTCTTGGGGGATCTACGAGCAGTACTTC.

This clonotype was counted ten times or more. This chain joins TRBV5-5 and TRBJ1-6; D not resolved. This CDR3 is built from 16 residues. Trimming left V 0 bases short and J 10 bases short, with 17 bases between. From germline, CDR1 is SGHKS and CDR2 YYEKEE (reference sequence). The CDR3 sequence: CASSLGSRLEESPLHF. For the CDR3, the DNA is TGTGCCAGCAGCTTGGGTTCTCGGTTGGAGGAATCACCCCTCCACTTT.

The table lists this clonotype with many counts. The chain joins TRBV7-8 to TRBJ1-3; D not certain. The V end lost 5 bases, the J end lost 1 base, and 12 bases lay between the germline ends. This CDR3 spans 15 amino acids. Per the germline V gene, CDR1 is SGHVS and CDR2 is FQNEAQ. The CDR3 protein is CASSPRGSSGNTIYF. Here the CDR3 DNA reads TGTGCCAGCAGCCCACGGGGTTCATCTGGAAACACCATATATTTT.

This sequence joins TRBV12-3 or TRBV12-4 and TRBJ2-5; TRBD2 matches 10 bases. Trimming removed 4 bases from V and 5 bases from J; junction bases left unmatched: 7. This CDR3 comprises 15 residues. CDR3 loop: CASSSSGSLVETQYF. The CDR3 DNA is TGTGCCAGCAGTTCTAGCGGGAGCCTGGTGGAGACCCAGTACTTC.

This clonotype occurred a few times. This sequence joins TRBV27 and TRBJ1-2; D might be TRBD1 (5 bases). The CDR3 covers 13 residues. The germline V gene has CDR1 MNHEY and CDR2 SMNVEV (reference sequence). The ends were cut back, 6 bases at V and 4 bases at J, with 12 bases in the middle. The CDR3 DNA reads TGTGCCAGCAGGGGGATGACAGTCTATGGCTACACCTTC. Translating it yields CASRGMTVYGYTF.

This clonotype was counted ten times or more. The chain recombines TRBV7-9 with TRBJ2-5; 8 bases are shared with TRBD2. CDR3 length: 15 amino acids. Germline V CDR1 and CDR2: SEHNR, FQNEAQ (reference sequence). V trimming: 5 bases; J trimming: 1 base; junction bases outside the gene matches: 6. Here the CDR3 DNA reads TGTGCCAGCAGCGAAGGAAGCGGGAGCCAAGAGACCCAGTACTTC. Protein: CASSEGSGSQETQYF.

This clonotype was counted ten times or more. This chain uses TRBV6-2 or TRBV6-3 with TRBJ2-2, with TRBD1 matching 10 bases. CDR1 is MNHEY, CDR2 SVGEGT, per germline. The CDR3 spans 17 residues. Unmatched junction bases numbered 11, after V lost 4 bases and J lost 6 bases. The DNA for the CDR3 is TGTGCCAGCAGTTTCCATCGACAGGGGGCGCGGCCCGGGGAGCTGTTTTTT. It specifies CASSFHRQGARPGELFF.

The gene calls are TRBV29-1 and TRBJ1-2; tentative D call: TRBD1 (5 bases). The V gene's germline CDR1 is SQVTM and CDR2 ANQGSEA. CDR3 length: 12 amino acids. Deletions cut 0 bases from V and 7 bases from J, with 9 bases between. The CDR3 region has the DNA TGCAGCGTTGAAGAACCAGGGACTGGCTACACCTTC. This gives the protein CSVEEPGTGYTF.

This clonotype occurred many times. The J gene is TRBJ2-5, the V gene TRBV7-2; 10 nucleotides agree with TRBD2. Germline-derived CDR1 and CDR2 are SGHTA and FQGNSA. The CDR3 is 17 residues long. J was trimmed by 5 bases and V by 4 bases; bases with no gene match: 13. The CDR3 is CASSSRKREGTYETQYF. The CDR3 nucleotides are TGTGCCAGCAGCTCTCGAAAGCGGGAGGGCACATATGAGACCCAGTACTTC.

Many counts were recorded for this clonotype. CDR3 DNA: TGCGCCAGCAGCGTGGCGGGGGCGAGGGGCTACACCTTC. Translation gives CASSVAGARGYTF. The chain combines TRBV5-1 with TRBJ1-2; weak D call: TRBD1 (6 bases). This CDR3 has 13 amino acids. Trimming left V 4 bases short and J 8 bases short, with 15 bases between. Germline loops: CDR1 SGHRS, CDR2 YFSETQ.

This clonotype was seen ten or more times. The rearrangement joins TRBV3-1 to TRBJ2-1; 9 positions match TRBD2. CDR1 LGHDT and CDR2 YNNKEL come from the germline V gene (reference sequence). The CDR3 totals 16 residues. J was trimmed by 8 bases and V by 0 bases; bases with no gene match: 8. CDR3 bases: TGTGCCAGCAGCCAAGATGGGACTAGCCCAGCCCATGAGCAGTTCTTC. As protein: CASSQDGTSPAHEQFF.

This clonotype occurred many times. This sequence joins TRBV6-2 or TRBV6-3 and TRBJ2-7, with D perhaps TRBD1 (6 bases). The germline CDR1 and CDR2 sequences are MNHEY and SVGEGT. V gave up 5 bases and J gave up 1 base, with 21 bases separating them. The CDR3 runs 17 residues. In nucleotides, the CDR3 is TGTGCCAGCAGTGTACAGGGACGACCCCCCTTTTCCTACGAGCAGTACTTC. The encoded protein is CASSVQGRPPFSYEQYF.

This clonotype was detected many times. The chain has TRBV6-2 or TRBV6-3 and TRBJ2-1; 8 positions agree with TRBD2. CDR1 is MNHEY, CDR2 SVGEGT, per germline. This CDR3 region has 14 residues. V shed 5 bases, J shed 3 bases, and the junction held 3 bases outside the gene matches. CDR3 in amino acids: CASSPTSGYNEQFF. The CDR3 DNA reads as TGTGCCAGCAGTCCTACTAGCGGCTACAATGAGCAGTTCTTC.

For this clonotype: Since a far larger clone is one base different, this is likely a read error. The CDR3 protein is CASTPRGVEKLFF. CDR3 sequence (DNA): TGTGCCAGCACCCCAAGGGGAGTAGAAAAACTGTTTTTT. The chain carries TRBV6-1 and TRBJ1-4, with D possibly matching TRBD1 (5 bases). CDR3 length: 13 residues. Germline lookup yields CDR1 MNHNS and CDR2 SASEGT. V lost 7 bases, J lost 8 bases, and 14 bases lay in between.

This clonotype was seen a handful of times. The chain couples TRBV27 to TRBJ2-7, with D unclear. The germline V gene encodes CDR1 MNHEY and CDR2 SMNVEV (reference sequence). The CDR3 runs 13 residues. Between the trimmed V and J ends, which lost 4 bases and 3 bases, there was a span of 10 bases. Written as DNA, the CDR3 is TGTGCCAGCAGTTCCCCGCGGTACTACGAGCAGTACTTC. Translating gives CASSSPRYYEQYF.

This clonotype was counted many times. V usage is TRBV20-1 and J usage is TRBJ1-2; a weak D match, TRBD1 (6 bases). The CDR3 is 14 amino acids. In germline, CDR1 is DFQATT, CDR2 SNEGSKA (reference sequence). Trimming pared 4 bases from V and 1 base from J, leaving 13 bases between. The DNA of the CDR3 is TGCAGTGCTACGAGACAGGACAGTAACTATGGCTACACCTTC. It codes for CSATRQDSNYGYTF.

This clonotype appeared many times. The genes are TRBV7-9 and TRBJ1-1; D unclear. CDR1 is SEHNR, CDR2 FQNEAQ, per germline (reference sequence). The CDR3 has 14 residues. V gave up 7 bases and J gave up 1 base, with 13 bases separating them. The CDR3 nucleotides read TGTGCCAGCATCGGTGCCCGGGGGAACACTGAAGCTTTCTTT. This encodes CASIGARGNTEAFF.

The genes are TRBV11-3 and TRBJ1-1, with a tentative D call TRBD1 (5 bases). The CDR3 consists of 16 residues. Germline V gives CDR1 SGHNT, CDR2 YENEEA. V was shortened by 5 bases and J by 3 bases, with 19 bases between the two germline ends. CDR3 sequence reads: CASSVPVGDGYTEAFF. CDR3 sequence (DNA): TGTGCCAGCAGCGTCCCGGTCGGGGACGGCTACACTGAAGCTTTCTTT.

This clonotype showed up many times. The rearrangement uses TRBV29-1 and TRBJ1-2; TRBD1 agrees at 10 bases. CDR3 length: 14 amino acids. CDR1 is SQVTM, CDR2 ANQGSEA, per germline. Trimming at V came to 4 bases and at J to 7 bases, leaving 9 bases not matched to a gene. This CDR3 reads CSVVYWGQGPGYTF. CDR3 in DNA: TGCAGCGTTGTATATTGGGGACAGGGGCCTGGCTACACCTTC. Together with reference TRBV29-1 and TRBJ1-2, the CDR3 gives the full variable domain: SAVISQKPSRDICQRGTSLTIQCQVDSQVTMMFWYRQQPGQSLTLIATANQGSEATYESGFVIDKFPISRPNLTFSTLTVSNMSPEDSSIYLCSVVYWGQGPGYTFGSGTRLTVV.

This clonotype showed up many times. The chain recombines TRBV12-3 or TRBV12-4 with TRBJ2-6, with no clear D. V was pared by 3 bases and J by 1 base, with 16 bases between. The CDR3 has 18 residues. CDR3 nucleotides: TGTGCCAGCAGTTTGTTCGTTACGGAAATTTCTGGGGCCAACGTCCTGACTTTC. This gives the protein CASSLFVTEISGANVLTF.

The chain joins TRBV28 to TRBJ2-2, with 10 bases fitting TRBD2. Germline CDR1 reads MDHEN; CDR2 reads SYDVKM. The CDR3 totals 14 residues. After removal of 10 bases from V and 5 bases from J, the junction contained 7 bases not matched to a gene. CDR3 DNA: TGTGCCACCCGACTAGCGGGTAGGACCGGGGAGCTGTTTTTT. Translating it yields CATRLAGRTGELFF.